Listed here are 13 T cell receptor beta chains from one sample, sequenced in a study of cytomegalovirus exposure and HLA in healthy donors. PCR used 60 Vbeta primers and 13 Jbeta primers. Assay used: immunoSEQ multiplex PCR; TCRdb lists only in-frame clones, some missing. The sample gives roughly 120,000 clones, about 74% of which show up once; 4.2% is in the top ten. Specimen: PBMCs. The receptors shown here come from a woman aged 50 to 65 in good health and CMV-seropositive.

The sample holds one count of this clone. A read error may produce the germline difference seen at one junction end. The V gene is TRBV7-9, the J gene TRBJ1-5; no clear D gene. From germline, CDR1 is SEHNR and CDR2 FQNEAQ (reference sequence). CDR3 length: 14 residues. The CDR3 nucleotides are TGTGCCGGCAGCTTAGCTAACGGTTATCAGCCCCAGCATTTT. Amino acid sequence: CAGSLANGYQPQHF. The variable domain in full, completed from reference TRBV7-9 and TRBJ1-5, reads DTGVSQNPRHKITKRGQNVTFRCDPISEHNRLYWYRQTLGQGPEFLTYFQNEAQLEKSRLLSDRFSAERPKGSFSTLEIQRTEQGDSAMYLCAGSLANGYQPQHFGDGTRLSIL.

The chain has TRBV5-6 and TRBJ1-6, with D tentatively TRBD1 (5 bases). The germline V and J ends were trimmed by 4 bases and 6 bases, with 20 bases remaining between them. This CDR3 has 17 residues. Germline V lookup: CDR1 SGHDT, CDR2 YYEEEE. The CDR3 sequence: CASSQPSRGEINSPLHF. The CDR3 nucleotides read TGTGCCAGCAGCCAACCAAGTCGGGGGGAAATTAATTCACCCCTCCACTTT. The variable domain in full, with the rest retrieved from reference TRBV5-6 and TRBJ1-6, is DAGVTQSPTHLIKTRGQQVTLRCSPKSGHDTVSWYQQALGQGPQFIFQYYEEEERQRGNFPDRFSGHQFPNYSSELNVNALLLGDSALYLCASSQPSRGEINSPLHFGNGTRLTVT.

V is TRBV5-6 and J is TRBJ1-6, with TRBD1 matching over 8 bases. Germline CDR1 is SGHDT and CDR2 is YYEEEE. The CDR3 contains 14 residues. V shed 5 bases, J shed 7 bases, and the junction held 5 bases outside the gene matches. The CDR3 region has the DNA TGTGCCAGCAGTAGGACAGGGAGGAATTCACCCCTCCACTTT. This codes for CASSRTGRNSPLHF.

V is TRBV6-6 and J is TRBJ1-1; possible D gene TRBD1, 6 bases. Per germline, CDR1 MNHNY and CDR2 SVGAGI (reference sequence). CDR3 length: 15 residues. V lost 6 bases to trimming and J lost 2 bases, with 16 bases between them. CDR3 nucleotide sequence: TGTGCCAGCAGAATCACCGGGACACAAAACACTGAAGCTTTCTTT. It encodes CASRITGTQNTEAFF.

This clone was observed a handful of times. The rearrangement uses TRBV5-6 and TRBJ1-2; D may be TRBD1 (5 bases). Looked up from germline, CDR1 is SGHDT and CDR2 is YYEEEE. Trimming left V 4 bases short and J 4 bases short, with 11 bases between. The CDR3 extends over 13 amino acids. CDR3 DNA: TGTGCCAGCAGCGAACAGGATAGCTATGGCTACACCTTC. It encodes CASSEQDSYGYTF.

The chain carries TRBV7-8 and TRBJ1-3, with D unclear. This CDR3 region has 12 residues. Trimming stripped 6 bases from V and 4 bases from J, with 7 bases between. Germline CDR1 and CDR2: SGHVS and FQNEAQ. The CDR3 loop is CASSFKGNTIYF. In DNA, the CDR3 is TGTGCCAGCAGTTTTAAAGGAAACACCATATATTTT.

This chain connects TRBV2 to TRBJ2-7; the D gene is possibly TRBD1 (5 bases). This CDR3 is built from 14 residues. Looked up from germline, CDR1 is SNHLY and CDR2 is FYNNEI. Trimming took off 10 bases at V and 2 bases at J, with 18 bases between the two ends. The DNA for the CDR3 is TGTGCCACCTCCGAGAAGAAAGGGGCCTACGAGCAGTACTTC. Translation: CATSEKKGAYEQYF.

This clone has just a few counts. The chain uses TRBV2 and TRBJ1-4; 7 bases line up with TRBD1. The germline CDR1 and CDR2 sequences are SNHLY and FYNNEI. The ends lost 4 bases at V and 8 bases at J; junction bases unmatched: 7. The CDR3 is made up of 14 amino acids. The CDR3 reads CASSVNRGGEKLFF. CDR3 bases: TGTGCCAGCAGTGTTAACAGGGGTGGAGAAAAACTGTTTTTT.

CDR3 sequence: CASGASGGNNEQFF. The CDR3 region has the DNA TGCGCCAGTGGCGCGAGCGGGGGGAACAATGAGCAGTTCTTC. The chain couples TRBV5-1 to TRBJ2-1, with TRBD2 matching over 9 bases. There are 14 residues in the CDR3. V shed 8 bases and J 5 bases; nucleotides not matched to a gene: 8. Germline-derived CDR1 and CDR2 are SGHRS and YFSETQ.

V usage is TRBV27 and J usage is TRBJ2-3, with unresolved D. CDR1 and CDR2 from the germline V gene are MNHEY and SMNVEV (reference sequence). The CDR3 sequence is 13 residues long. The V end was cut by 3 bases, the J end by 6 bases, with 10 bases between. CDR3 bases: TGTGCCAGCAGTTTGGGCCTAATGGATACGCAGTATTTT. Translation gives CASSLGLMDTQYF.

The chain links TRBV5-1 to TRBJ1-1; a weak D match, TRBD1 (5 bases). CDR1 is SGHRS and CDR2 is YFSETQ in the germline V gene. V lost 2 bases and J lost 1, with 9 bases in between. The CDR3 runs 14 residues. The DNA of the CDR3 is TGCGCCAGCAGCTTACAGGTTCAGAACACTGAAGCTTTCTTT. It yields the protein CASSLQVQNTEAFF.

The chain's CDR3 is CASSRQGSSEKLFF. The CDR3 DNA follows: TGTGCCAGCAGCCGACAGGGGTCCTCTGAAAAACTGTTTTTT. This chain connects TRBV11-2 to TRBJ1-4, with 8 bases lining up with TRBD1. Per the germline V gene, CDR1 is SGHAT and CDR2 is FQNNGV. V trimming: 5 bases; J trimming: 7 bases; junction bases outside the gene matches: 6. The CDR3 is 14 residues long.

The sample holds a few counts of this clone. V usage is TRBV14 and J usage is TRBJ2-2; D is unresolved. Between the trimmed V and J ends, which lost 1 base and 6 bases, there was a span of 9 bases. CDR1 SGHDN and CDR2 FVKESK come from the germline V gene. The CDR3 is 14 residues long. The CDR3 nucleotides are TGTGCCAGCAGCCAAGGTTACTTCTCCGGGGAGCTGTTTTTT. The encoded protein is CASSQGYFSGELFF.